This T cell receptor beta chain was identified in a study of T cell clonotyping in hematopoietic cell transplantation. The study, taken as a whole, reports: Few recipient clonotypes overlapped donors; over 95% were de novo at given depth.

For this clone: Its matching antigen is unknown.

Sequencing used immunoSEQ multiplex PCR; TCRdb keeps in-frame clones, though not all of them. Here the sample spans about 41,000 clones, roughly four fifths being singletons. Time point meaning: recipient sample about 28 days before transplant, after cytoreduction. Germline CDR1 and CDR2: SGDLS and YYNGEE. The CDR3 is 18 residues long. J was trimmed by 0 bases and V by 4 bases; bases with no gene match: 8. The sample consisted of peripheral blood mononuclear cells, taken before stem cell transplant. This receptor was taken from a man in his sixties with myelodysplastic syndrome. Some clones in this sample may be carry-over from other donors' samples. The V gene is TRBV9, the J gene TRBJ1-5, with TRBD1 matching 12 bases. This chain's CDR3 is CASSQGTGGRDSNQPQHF. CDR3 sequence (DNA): TGTGCCAGCAGCCAGGGGACAGGGGGCAGGGATAGCAATCAGCCCCAGCATTTT.